This T cell receptor beta chain comes out of a study of cytomegalovirus exposure and HLA in healthy donors. With V trimmed by 3 bases and J by 6 bases, 8 bases remained unmatched. This CDR3 contains 17 residues. Germline lookup yields CDR1 MNHEY and CDR2 SMNVEV (reference sequence). Vbeta (60) and Jbeta (13) primers were used in the PCR. Some clones are missing from TCRdb's copy, which holds only in-frame ones; the method was immunoSEQ multiplex PCR. The table has under 110,000 clones, roughly 70% seen once. Study-wide points: Later on, an analysis tied some 17,000 TCR beta sequences to HLA alleles at 0.05 false discovery rate.

About this clone itself: Its target is not known.

The receptor comes from a man aged 45 to 65 in good health and CMV-seronegative. This chain links TRBV27 with TRBJ1-6; 10 nucleotides agree with TRBD1. Sequencing was done on a sample of PBMCs. CDR3 DNA: TGTGCCAGCAGTTTTAGGGACAGGGGATACTTTAATTCACCCCTCCACTTT. Residues: CASSFRDRGYFNSPLHF.